This T cell receptor (beta chain) was recorded in a study of cytomegalovirus exposure and HLA in healthy donors. The study ran its PCR with 60 Vbeta and 13 Jbeta primers. The method was immunoSEQ multiplex PCR; TCRdb's version includes in-frame clones alone and lacks a portion of them. The sample holds about 200,000 clones, about 80% seen once. V was cut by 1 base and J by 2 bases, with 9 bases left in between. CDR1 and CDR2 from the germline V gene are SGHVS and FNYEAQ. The CDR3 totals 14 residues. Sequencing was performed on PBMCs. The source of this sequence is a man in his forties or fifties in good health and CMV-seronegative. This sequence joins TRBV7-6 and TRBJ2-7, with D possibly being TRBD1 (5 bases). CDR3 region: CASSLEGEPYEQYF. DNA for the CDR3: TGTGCCAGCAGCTTAGAAGGGGAACCCTACGAGCAGTACTTC.